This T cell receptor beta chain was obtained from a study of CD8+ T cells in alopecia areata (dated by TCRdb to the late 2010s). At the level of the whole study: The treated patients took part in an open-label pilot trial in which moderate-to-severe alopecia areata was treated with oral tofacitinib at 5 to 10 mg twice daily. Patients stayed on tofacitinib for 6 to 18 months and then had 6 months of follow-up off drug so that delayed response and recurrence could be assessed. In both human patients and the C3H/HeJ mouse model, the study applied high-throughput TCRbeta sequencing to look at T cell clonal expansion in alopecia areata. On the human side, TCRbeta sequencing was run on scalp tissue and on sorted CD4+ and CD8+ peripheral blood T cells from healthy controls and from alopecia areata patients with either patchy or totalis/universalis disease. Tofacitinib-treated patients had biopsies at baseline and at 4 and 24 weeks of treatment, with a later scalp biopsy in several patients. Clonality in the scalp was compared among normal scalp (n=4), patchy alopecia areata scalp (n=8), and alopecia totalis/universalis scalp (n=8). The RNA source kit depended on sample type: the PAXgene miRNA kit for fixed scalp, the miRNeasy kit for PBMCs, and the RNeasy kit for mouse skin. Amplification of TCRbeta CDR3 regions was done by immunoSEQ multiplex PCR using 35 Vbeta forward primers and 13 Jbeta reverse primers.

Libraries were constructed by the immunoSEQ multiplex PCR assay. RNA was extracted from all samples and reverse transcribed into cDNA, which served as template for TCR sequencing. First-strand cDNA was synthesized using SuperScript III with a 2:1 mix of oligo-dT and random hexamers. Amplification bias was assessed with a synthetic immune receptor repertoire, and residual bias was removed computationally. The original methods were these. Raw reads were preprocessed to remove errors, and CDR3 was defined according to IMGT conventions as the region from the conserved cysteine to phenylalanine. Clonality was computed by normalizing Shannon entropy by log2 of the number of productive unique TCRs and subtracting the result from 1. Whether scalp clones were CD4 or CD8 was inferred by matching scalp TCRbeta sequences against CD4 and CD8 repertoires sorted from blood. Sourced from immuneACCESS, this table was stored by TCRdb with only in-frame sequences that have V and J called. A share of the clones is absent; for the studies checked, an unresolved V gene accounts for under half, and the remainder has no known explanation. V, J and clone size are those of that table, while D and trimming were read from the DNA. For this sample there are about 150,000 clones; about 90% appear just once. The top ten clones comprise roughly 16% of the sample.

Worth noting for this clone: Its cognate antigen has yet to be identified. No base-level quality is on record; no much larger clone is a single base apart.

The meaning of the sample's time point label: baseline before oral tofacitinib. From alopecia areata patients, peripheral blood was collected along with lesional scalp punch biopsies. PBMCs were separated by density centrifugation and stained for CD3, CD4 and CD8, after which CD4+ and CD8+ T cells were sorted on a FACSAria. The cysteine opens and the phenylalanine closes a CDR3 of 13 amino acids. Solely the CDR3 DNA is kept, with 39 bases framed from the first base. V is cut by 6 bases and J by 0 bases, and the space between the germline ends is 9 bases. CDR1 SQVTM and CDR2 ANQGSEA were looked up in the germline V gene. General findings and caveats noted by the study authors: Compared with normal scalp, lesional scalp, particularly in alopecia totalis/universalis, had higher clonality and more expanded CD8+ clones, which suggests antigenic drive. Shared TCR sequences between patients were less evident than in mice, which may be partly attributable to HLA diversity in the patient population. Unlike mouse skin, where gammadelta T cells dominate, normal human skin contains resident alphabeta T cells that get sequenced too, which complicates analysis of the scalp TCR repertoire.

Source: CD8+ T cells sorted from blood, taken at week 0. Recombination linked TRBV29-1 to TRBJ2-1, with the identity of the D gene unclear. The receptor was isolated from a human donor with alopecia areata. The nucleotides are TGCAGCGTGGGGTTAAGCTCCTACAATGAGCAGTTCTTC. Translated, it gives CSVGLSSYNEQFF.